This is a list of T cell receptor beta chains from one sample in a study of blood T cell repertoires in COVID-19. Sequencing was performed with immunoSEQ multiplex PCR; in TCRdb, only in-frame clones are kept and a portion is missing. Of about 78,000 clones listed, about 83% are singletons. Sequencing input: peripheral blood. Every receptor here comes from an elderly woman with active or convalescent COVID-19. Each CDR3 is given with its conserved first and last residue. The D gene is left open where the match is weak. Not all rows give a size; the values are once, few, many and, for expanded clones, a class.

TRBJ2-3	TRBV5-4	TRBD2	.	TGTGCCAGCAGAAGGGACTACCAAACAGATACGCAGTATTTT	CASRRDYQTDTQYF
TRBJ2-1	TRBV28	TRBD2	few	TGTGCCAGCAGCAAGACTAGCGGGAGGTCTCGCGAGCAGTTCTTC	CASSKTSGRSREQFF
TRBJ1-1	TRBV6-5	TRBD1	.	TGTGCCAGCAAGGATCAGGGGGAGGTAAGACGAGGAGCTTTCTTT	CASKDQGEVRRGAFF
TRBJ2-4	TRBV15	.	.	TGTGCCACCAGCAGTGGGTCCGGACTGGGAGGCAAAAACATTCAGTACTTC	CATSSGSGLGGKNIQYF
TRBJ2-3	TRBV14	.	.	TGTGCCAGCAGCCAAAGCCCCCGCGGGGCCGGCACAGATACGCAGTATTTT	CASSQSPRGAGTDTQYF
TRBJ1-2	TRBV29-1	.	.	TGCAGCGTTCTTCCGGACTATGGCTACACCTTC	CSVLPDYGYTF
TRBJ1-1	TRBV5-4	TRBD1	few	TGTGCCAGCAGGGCGGGACAGGAAGCGAAGCTTGGCTTT	CASRAGQEAKLGF
TRBJ1-3	TRBV6-4	TRBD1	once	TGTGCCAGCAGACAGGGGGCAGGTGGAAACACCATATATTTT	CASRQGAGGNTIYF
TRBJ2-2	TRBV7-2	.	.	TGTGCCAGCAGCTTAGGCAGGGGCGGGGAGCTGTTTTTT	CASSLGRGGELFF
TRBJ2-3	TRBV18	TRBD1	.	TGTGCCAGCTCACTACAGCCGACAGGGCGGGTGGATACGCAGTATTTT	CASSLQPTGRVDTQYF
TRBJ2-6	TRBV18	.	.	TGTGCCAGCTCCTCAGGGACTGGGGCCAACGTCCTGACTTTC	CASSSGTGANVLTF
TRBJ2-1	TRBV7-8	TRBD2	.	TGTGCCAGCAGCTTGGGCGTGGGACTAGCGGGGGCGGATGAGCAGTTCTTC	CASSLGVGLAGADEQFF
TRBJ2-7	TRBV28	TRBD2	.	TGTGCCAGCAGTTTAAGTATAGCGGGGTCGGGTGAGCAGTACTTC	CASSLSIAGSGEQYF
TRBJ2-3	TRBV28	.	.	TGTGCCAGCAGACCTAGACAGGGACTCACAGATACGCAGTATTTT	CASRPRQGLTDTQYF
TRBJ1-6	TRBV28	.	.	TGTGCCAGCGGAAACTACAGGGCAATTTCCCTCCACTTT	CASGNYRAISLHF
TRBJ1-5	TRBV28	.	.	TGTGCCAGCAGTTTTTTTCAGGGCAATCAGCCCCAGCATTTT	CASSFFQGNQPQHF
TRBJ2-1	TRBV6-5	TRBD2	.	TGTGCCAGCGGGACTAGCGGGATTCCTTACAATGAGCAGTTCTTC	CASGTSGIPYNEQFF
TRBJ1-6	TRBV15	.	.	TGTGCCACCAGCAGAGGAGGGAGCTCCTATAATTCACCCCTCCACTTT	CATSRGGSSYNSPLHF
TRBJ1-2	TRBV28	TRBD1	.	TGTGCCAGCAGTTTTAGGACAGGATACTATGGCTACACCTTC	CASSFRTGYYGYTF
TRBJ1-3	TRBV27	.	.	TGTGCCAGCGAGATTTCCTCTGGAAACACCATATATTTT	CASEISSGNTIYF
TRBJ2-4	TRBV10-3	TRBD1	.	TGTGCCATCAGTGAGGACAGGGCAGCAAACATTCAGTACTTC	CAISEDRAANIQYF
TRBJ1-5	TRBV6-5	.	.	TGTGCCAGCAGTATTCGGGGGAATAGCAATCAGCCCCAGCATTTT	CASSIRGNSNQPQHF
TRBJ1-3	TRBV15	TRBD1	.	TGTGCCACCAGCAGAGACGGGACAGATATGCTCTCTGGAAACACCATATATTTT	CATSRDGTDMLSGNTIYF
TRBJ2-7	TRBV28	TRBD1	.	TGTGCCAGCAGTACCGCCCTCGGAGGACAGGGCTACGAGCAGTACTTC	CASSTALGGQGYEQYF
TRBJ2-7	TRBV5-1	.	.	TGCGCCAGCAGCCCCGGGATTTCCTACGAGCAGTACTTC	CASSPGISYEQYF
TRBJ2-3	TRBV6-2/TRBV6-3	TRBD2	.	TGTGCCAGCAGCCAGGGACTAGTTGGGGGCACAGATACGCAGTATTTT	CASSQGLVGGTDTQYF
TRBJ2-1	TRBV11-3	.	.	TGTGCCAGCAGTACGAGCGATGAGCAGTTCTTC	CASSTSDEQFF
TRBJ2-3	TRBV9	.	.	TGTGCCAGCAGCGCCCAGGGTTTTGGCACAGATACGCAGTATTTT	CASSAQGFGTDTQYF
TRBJ1-3	TRBV11-2	TRBD1	.	TGTGCCAGCAGCCCAAGACAGGGACCCTCTGGAAACACCATATATTTT	CASSPRQGPSGNTIYF
TRBJ1-3	TRBV3-1/TRBV3-2	TRBD1	once	TGTGCCAGCAGCCAGATACAGGGGGCTTCTGGAAACACCATATATTTT	CASSQIQGASGNTIYF
TRBJ1-1	TRBV19	.	once	TGTGCCAGTAGTATAGGGGCCGGGAGGACTGAAGCTTTCTTT	CASSIGAGRTEAFF
TRBJ2-2	TRBV29-1	.	.	TGCAGCGTGGCAGGGCCGAACACCGGGGAGCTGTTTTTT	CSVAGPNTGELFF
TRBJ2-3	TRBV10-3	.	.	TGTGCCATCAGTGAAACTAGGGTTCCCATGGGGACAGATACGCAGTATTTT	CAISETRVPMGTDTQYF
TRBJ1-4	TRBV2	TRBD1	.	TGTGCCAGCAGTGCAATGGGCAGGGGGAATGAAAAACTGTTTTTT	CASSAMGRGNEKLFF
TRBJ1-1	TRBV2	.	.	TGTGCCATCCCCGTCCCTGAGGGAAACACTGAAGCTTTCTTT	CAIPVPEGNTEAFF
TRBJ1-2	TRBV6-4	.	.	TGTGCCAGCAGTACTACAGGGCTTGATGGCTACACCTTC	CASSTTGLDGYTF
TRBJ2-1	TRBV6-5	.	medium-sized	TGTGCCAGCAGTTACACTCCGGGAAGCTCCTACAATGAGCAGTTCTTC	CASSYTPGSSYNEQFF
TRBJ1-3	TRBV5-1	TRBD1	.	TGCGCCAGCAGCTTAGGACAGGCAGGAAACACCATATATTTT	CASSLGQAGNTIYF
TRBJ2-7	TRBV6-2/TRBV6-3	TRBD2	.	TGTGCCAGCAGCCAGACTAGCGGGACTTCCTACGAGCAGTACTTC	CASSQTSGTSYEQYF
TRBJ2-7	TRBV9	.	.	TGTGCCAGCAGCCCTAGTGCTCGTGTGACCTCCTACGAGCAGTACTTC	CASSPSARVTSYEQYF
TRBJ2-3	TRBV9	.	.	TGTGCCAGCAGCGCGTCTACTTACACAGATACGCAGTATTTT	CASSASTYTDTQYF
TRBJ2-2	TRBV25-1	TRBD2	.	TGTGCCAGCAGTGAATATAAACTAGCGGGAAGCGGGCTGTTTTTT	CASSEYKLAGSGLFF
TRBJ2-7	TRBV7-9	TRBD1	.	TGTGCCAGCAGCCAAATTGGACAGGGCGACGAGCAGTACTTC	CASSQIGQGDEQYF
TRBJ1-2	TRBV28	TRBD1	.	TGTGCCAGCAGGCCGGGACAGGGAGGACTCTATGGCTACACCTTC	CASRPGQGGLYGYTF
TRBJ1-3	TRBV5-4	.	.	TGTGCCAGCAGCCTGACAGAAGCGGGACACACCATATATTTT	CASSLTEAGHTIYF
TRBJ2-3	TRBV24-1	TRBD2	.	TGTGCCACCGGGGGGACGAGCGGGAGAACAGATACGCAGTATTTT	CATGGTSGRTDTQYF